This T cell receptor beta chain appears in the sequencing data of a study of cytomegalovirus exposure and HLA in healthy donors. General study findings and limits: TCR association rates varied by HLA locus in a later analysis, with DRB1 highest and HLA-C lowest. Earlier analysis looked at TCR beta V segments, and most were productive about 90% or about 30% of the time. The number of N-insertions in an Asian-associated ancestry cluster was reportedly below the approximately 700-donor mean in a later analysis.

Losses at the gene ends were 3 bases for V and 6 bases for J; bases not matched to a gene: 16. The CDR3 extends over 18 amino acids. Germline values: CDR1 SGHDT, CDR2 YYEEEE. Amplification used 60 Vbeta primers and 13 Jbeta primers. Authors' processing steps: An analysis performed later counted 74 million or so unique TCR beta chains (around 9.9 million of them shared). Measured with immunoSEQ multiplex PCR; TCRdb has only the in-frame clones, and not every one. Clone size and the V and J calls come from that table; the DNA yielded D and trimming. This table has 90,000 to 150,000 clones, 77% appearing once. With respect to this clone: The antigen is unknown.

Material: PBMCs. This clonotype was obtained from a man aged 18 to 30 in good health and CMV-seropositive. V usage is TRBV5-6 and J usage is TRBJ2-5, with 11 bases lining up with TRBD1. As DNA, the CDR3 is TGTGCCAGCAGCTCTACTCCCGGACAGGGGGCATCGGGAAAGACCCAGTACTTC. Translating it yields CASSSTPGQGASGKTQYF.